The 17 T cell receptor beta chains listed next were all sequenced from one sample in a study of blood T cell repertoires in COVID-19. This table comes from immunoSEQ multiplex PCR, and its TCRdb copy is limited to in-frame clones, with some not included. The sample yields some 670,000 clones, approximately 90% seen once. Sequencing used peripheral blood. These receptors were taken from a woman in her late teens or twenties with acute or convalescent COVID-19.

CDR3 sequence (DNA): TGTGCCAGCAGCCAAGAGAGGGTGCGGTCTGGGGCCAACGTCCTGACTTTC. Translation: CASSQERVRSGANVLTF. The chain combines TRBV3-1 (or the pseudogene TRBV3-2) with TRBJ2-6; TRBD2 might be the D (5 bases). CDR1 and CDR2 (germline): LGHDT, YNNKEL (reference sequence). CDR3 size: 17 residues. The V end was cut by 0 bases, the J end by 1 base, with 10 bases between.

This clone has only one observation. The CDR3 nucleotides are TGCAGCGTTGACAGGGCCAGCGGGGCTACTACGCAGTATTTT. It yields the protein CSVDRASGATTQYF. The V gene is TRBV29-1, the J gene TRBJ2-3, with 7 bases that match TRBD2. Germline trimming cut 3 bases from V and 8 bases from J; bases unmatched to any gene: 11. This CDR3 is built from 14 residues. Germline-derived CDR1 and CDR2 are SQVTM and ANQGSEA.

This sequence joins TRBV20-1 and TRBJ2-1; D is possibly TRBD1 (6 bases). V lost 3 bases and J lost 13, with 13 bases in between. The CDR3 consists of 11 residues. Germline V lookup: CDR1 DFQATT, CDR2 SNEGSKA (reference sequence). CDR3 sequence: CSASLRGGQFF. The DNA for the CDR3 is TGCAGTGCTAGTCTCAGGGGTGGCCAGTTCTTC.

Only a few counts were recorded for this clone. The chain employs TRBV29-1 and TRBJ1-6; D is possibly TRBD1 (6 bases). This CDR3 region has 13 residues. Germline V gene data show CDR1 as SQVTM and CDR2 as ANQGSEA. Trimming shortened V by 6 bases and J by 6 bases, and 12 bases separated the two germline ends. In nucleotides, the CDR3 is TGCAGCGTACGACAGGAGATTAATTCACCCCTCCACTTT. Its protein product is CSVRQEINSPLHF.

The V gene is TRBV5-6, the J gene TRBJ1-6; D unresolved. V was pared by 0 bases and J by 7 bases, with 11 bases between. This CDR3 comprises 15 residues. The germline V gene encodes CDR1 SGHDT and CDR2 YYEEEE. CDR3 loop: CASSLEPGGNSPLHF. As DNA, the CDR3 is TGTGCCAGCAGCTTGGAACCAGGTGGGAATTCACCCCTCCACTTT.

V usage is TRBV12-3 or TRBV12-4 and J usage is TRBJ2-1; 7 nucleotides agree with TRBD1. The CDR3 totals 13 residues. After removal of 7 bases from V and 4 bases from J, the junction contained 4 bases not matched to a gene. The CDR3 bases are TGTGCCAGCACCAAGGGACAGTACAATGAGCAGTTCTTC. Its protein is CASTKGQYNEQFF.

V is TRBV4-1 and J is TRBJ1-6; weak D call: TRBD1 (6 bases). Germline V gives CDR1 MGHRA, CDR2 YSYEKL. V lost 0 bases, J lost 6 bases, and 18 bases lay in between. The CDR3 consists of 18 residues. CDR3 protein: CASSQDGGAGQSNSPLHF. CDR3 sequence (DNA): TGCGCCAGCAGCCAAGACGGGGGGGCGGGACAATCTAATTCACCCCTCCACTTT.

This clone was seen a single time. V usage is TRBV2 and J usage is TRBJ2-7; 8 bases match TRBD2. V dropped 5 bases and J dropped 4; count of bases not matched to a gene: 13. The CDR3 is 16 amino acids. Germline V gives CDR1 SNHLY, CDR2 FYNNEI. The CDR3 nucleotides read TGTGCCAGCAGTAGCCCCCTGGAAGCGGGGGCATACGAGCAGTACTTC. Translating gives CASSSPLEAGAYEQYF.

The count of this clone is one. This chain uses TRBV5-1 with TRBJ1-2; the match to TRBD1 covers 8 bases. This CDR3 spans 14 amino acids. Germline CDR1 reads SGHRS; CDR2 reads YFSETQ. V was pared by 4 bases and J by 8 bases, with 10 bases of the junction left unmatched. CDR3: CASSVGQGLGGYTF. CDR3 DNA: TGCGCCAGCAGCGTCGGACAGGGTTTAGGAGGCTACACCTTC.

The chain carries TRBV6-2 or TRBV6-3 and TRBJ1-2; D gene unclear. The CDR3 consists of 11 residues. V was shortened by 2 bases and J by 7 bases, with 5 bases between the two germline ends. Per germline, CDR1 MNHEY and CDR2 SVGEGT. CDR3 loop: CASSYGGGYTF. In DNA, the CDR3 is TGTGCCAGCAGTTACGGAGGTGGCTACACCTTC.

This clone occurred a few times. The J gene is TRBJ1-1, the V gene TRBV6-5; 9 bases match TRBD1. CDR1 is MNHEY, CDR2 SVGAGI, per germline. CDR3 length: 13 residues. J was trimmed by 7 bases and V by 6 bases; bases with no gene match: 6. In nucleotides, the CDR3 is TGTGCCAGCAGGAGGGACAGGGCGCTTGAAGCTTTCTTT. Its protein product is CASRRDRALEAFF.

The rearrangement links TRBV2 to TRBJ2-7; tentative D call: TRBD2 (6 bases). CDR1 SNHLY and CDR2 FYNNEI come from the germline V gene. Trimming took off 8 bases at V and 1 base at J, with 18 bases between the two ends. The CDR3 has 15 residues. The CDR3 DNA sequence: TGTGCCAGCCGTTACGGGACTGGTCCTTCCTACGAGCAGTACTTC. It yields the protein CASRYGTGPSYEQYF. Filled out from reference TRBV2 and TRBJ2-7, the complete variable domain reads EPEVTQTPSHQVTQMGQEVILRCVPISNHLYFYWYRQILGQKVEFLVSFYNNEISEKSEIFDDQFSVERPDGSNFTLKIRSTKLEDSAMYFCASRYGTGPSYEQYFGPGTRLTVT.

The count of this clone is one. The rearrangement uses TRBV7-2 and TRBJ2-7, with TRBD1 identical over 7 bases. Germline CDR1 and CDR2: SGHTA and FQGNSA. The CDR3 loop spans 14 amino acids. The trim removed 6 bases at V and 0 bases at J, leaving 5 bases unmatched. The CDR3 loop is CASSYGQDSYEQYF. CDR3 nucleotide sequence: TGTGCCAGCAGTTACGGACAGGACTCCTACGAGCAGTACTTC.

The chain carries TRBV3-1 (or the pseudogene TRBV3-2) and TRBJ2-7; 7 positions match TRBD1. The V and J ends lost 2 bases and 2 bases, in that order; junction bases with no gene match: 3. CDR3 length equals 14 residues. In germline, CDR1 is LGHDT, CDR2 YNNKEL (reference sequence). CDR3 nucleotide sequence: TGTGCCAGCAGCCAAAGGACAGGCCCCTACGAGCAGTACTTC. This encodes CASSQRTGPYEQYF.

This chain connects TRBV6-4 to TRBJ1-2; 12 bases match TRBD1. Germline assignment: CDR1 MRHNA and CDR2 SNTAGT. J was trimmed by 6 bases and V by 4 bases; bases with no gene match: 3. The CDR3 sequence is 14 residues long. The CDR3 coding sequence is TGTGCCAGCAGTGCGGGACAGGGGGCGGATGGCTACACCTTC. Its translation: CASSAGQGADGYTF.

In nucleotides, the CDR3 is TGTGCCTGGAGTGCCGGGACTACCGAGCAGTACTTC. Amino acids: CAWSAGTTEQYF. J is TRBJ2-7 and V is TRBV30, with 7 bases aligning to TRBD2. Germline trimming cut 1 base from V and 6 bases from J; bases unmatched to any gene: 3. This CDR3 is built from 12 residues. CDR1 is GTSNPN, CDR2 SVGIG, per germline (reference sequence).

This clone was recorded a few times. The V and J genes are TRBV10-3 and TRBJ1-2; tentatively, D is TRBD1 (6 bases). V gave up 3 bases and J gave up 0 bases, with 8 bases separating them. Per the germline V gene, CDR1 is ENHRY and CDR2 is SYGVKD. This CDR3 region has 14 residues. CDR3: CAISDTGSNYGYTF. CDR3 coding DNA: TGTGCCATCAGTGATACAGGGTCTAACTATGGCTACACCTTC.